This T cell receptor beta chain was recorded in a study of blood T cell repertoires in COVID-19. Study-level background: The United States, Italy and Spain provided the acute and convalescent COVID-19 samples. T cells, B-cell-depleted T cells, or PBMCs supplied cDNA or gDNA.

Original handling: It was from reference gene primer amplification that nucleated cell counts were estimated. Sequenced by immunoSEQ multiplex PCR; TCRdb stores in-frame clones only, minus some. That table furnishes V, J and clone size, whereas the DNA furnished D and trimming. The data hold some 200,000 clones, with 80% observed a single time. Germline trimming cut 2 bases from V and 8 bases from J; bases unmatched to any gene: 6. This CDR3 is 14 amino acids long. Germline CDR1 is LNHDA and CDR2 is SQIVND (reference sequence). The specimen was peripheral blood. This sequence was found in a woman aged 70-85 years with acute or convalescent COVID-19. V and J are TRBV19 and TRBJ2-4; TRBD2 aligns across 7 bases. The CDR3 loop reads CASSIKGRGDIQYF. Here the CDR3 DNA reads TGTGCCAGTAGTATAAAAGGCCGGGGGGACATTCAGTACTTC.